This TCR beta chain was sequenced during a study of blood T cell repertoires in COVID-19. With 0 bases clipped from V and 10 bases from J, the junction kept 7 bases outside the gene matches. The length of the CDR3 is 14 residues. Germline CDR1 is GTSNPN and CDR2 is SVGIG (reference sequence). Some clones are missing from TCRdb's copy, which holds only in-frame ones; the method was immunoSEQ multiplex PCR. The sample contains some 100,000 clones, 88% of which appear only once. The V call is TRBV30, the J call TRBJ2-1; 9 positions agree with TRBD2. The origin of this receptor is a woman aged 60-75 years with acute or convalescent COVID-19. Sequenced input: peripheral blood. The CDR3 spells CAWSVVSGRLEQFF. CDR3 DNA: TGTGCCTGGAGTGTGGTTAGCGGGAGATTAGAGCAGTTCTTC.